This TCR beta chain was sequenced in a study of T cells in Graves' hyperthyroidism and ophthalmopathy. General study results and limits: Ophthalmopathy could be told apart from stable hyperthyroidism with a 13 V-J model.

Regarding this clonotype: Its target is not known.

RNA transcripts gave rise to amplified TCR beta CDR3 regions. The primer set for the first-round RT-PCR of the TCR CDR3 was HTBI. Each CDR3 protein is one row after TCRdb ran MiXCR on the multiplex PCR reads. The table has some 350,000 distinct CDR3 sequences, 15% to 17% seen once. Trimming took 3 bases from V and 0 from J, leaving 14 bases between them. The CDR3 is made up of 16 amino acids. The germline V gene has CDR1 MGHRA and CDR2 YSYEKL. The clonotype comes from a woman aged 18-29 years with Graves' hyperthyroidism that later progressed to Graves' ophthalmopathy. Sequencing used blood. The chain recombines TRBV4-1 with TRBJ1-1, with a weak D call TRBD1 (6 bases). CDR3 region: CASSQTIGGMNTEAFF. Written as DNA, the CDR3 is TGCGCCAGCAGCCAGACGATAGGGGGAATGAACACTGAAGCTTTCTTT.